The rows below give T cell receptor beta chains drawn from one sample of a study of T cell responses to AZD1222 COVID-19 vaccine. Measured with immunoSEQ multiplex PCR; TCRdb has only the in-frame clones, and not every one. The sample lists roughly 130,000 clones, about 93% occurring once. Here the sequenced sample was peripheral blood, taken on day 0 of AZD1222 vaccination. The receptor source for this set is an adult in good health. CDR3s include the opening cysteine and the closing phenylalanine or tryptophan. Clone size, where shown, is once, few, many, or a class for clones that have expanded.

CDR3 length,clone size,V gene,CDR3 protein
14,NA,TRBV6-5,CASSYGREGDTQYF
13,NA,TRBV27,CASSSATAGEAFF
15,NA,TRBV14,CASSQMRGGGEKLFF
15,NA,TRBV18,CASSPQRESTGELFF
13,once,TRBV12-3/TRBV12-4,CASSPPSSYEQYF
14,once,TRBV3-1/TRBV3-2,CASSLLGQENGYTF
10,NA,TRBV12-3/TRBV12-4,CASSRRELFF
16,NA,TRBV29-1,CSVYPDLGGALNGYTF
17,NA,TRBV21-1,CASSNGFRLARRRGYTF
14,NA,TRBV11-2,CASSLGSDNQPQHF
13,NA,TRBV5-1,CASSDNSPDTQYF
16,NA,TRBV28,CASSLWGRMNTGELFF
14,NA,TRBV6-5,CASSSPGQSYEQYF
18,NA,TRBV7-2,CASSNPLRAGFSTDTQYF
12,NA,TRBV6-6,CASRPQGYEQYF
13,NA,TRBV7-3,CASSSGLAGRQFF
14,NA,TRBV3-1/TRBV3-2,CASSYKIARTPLHF
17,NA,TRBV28,CASSFDLAGVSQETQYF
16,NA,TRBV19,CASTFVWTGVNYGYTF
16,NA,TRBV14,CASSQGSSWNTGELFF
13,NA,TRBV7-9,CASSLRWESPLHF
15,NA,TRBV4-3,CASSQDFTGAYEQYF
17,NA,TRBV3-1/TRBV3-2,CASSQDSGLAPYNEQFF
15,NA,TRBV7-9,CASSPQDVSNEKLFF
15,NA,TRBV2,CASSLDRGGNQPQHF
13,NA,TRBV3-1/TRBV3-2,CASRREPTDTQYF
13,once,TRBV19,CASSTRDNYGYTF
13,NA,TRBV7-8,CASSVDRAYEQYF
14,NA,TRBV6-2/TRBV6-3,CASSPTGDVYEQYF
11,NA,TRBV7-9,CASSLTDTQYF
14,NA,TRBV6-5,CASRRTGRTDTQYF
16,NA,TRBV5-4,CASSLGQPGRGGELFF
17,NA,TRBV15,CATSRDLSEGINYGYTF
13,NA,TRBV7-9,CASSIERDSPLHF
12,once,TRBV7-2,CASSLGQGPQHF
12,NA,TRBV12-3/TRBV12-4,CASSLPQGAQYF
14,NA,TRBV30,CAWSVRLSYNEQFF
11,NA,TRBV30,CAWSSDNEQFF
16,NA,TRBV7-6,CASSQRGVAGRETQYF
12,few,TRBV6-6,CASRRELDEQFF
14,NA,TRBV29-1,CSVESGLLGDEQFF
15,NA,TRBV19,CASSIGDREWNEQFF
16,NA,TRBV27,CASSLSQSGTGYGYTF
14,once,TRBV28,CASSGDRGSQPQHF
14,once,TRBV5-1,CASSDGRGDEKLFF
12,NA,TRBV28,CASSPPAQPQHF
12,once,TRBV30,CAWDTQNYGYTF
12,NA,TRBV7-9,CASSLVVHEQYF
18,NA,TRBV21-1,CASSTPPIRGGAKNIQYF
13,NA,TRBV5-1,CASSHPSTDTQYF
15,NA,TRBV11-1,CASSLLAGSYNEQFF
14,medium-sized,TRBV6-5,CASSLGADSYEQYF
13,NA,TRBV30,CAWTFQGASEQYF
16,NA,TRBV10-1,CASSESAGGPGNEQFF
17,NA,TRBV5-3,CARSRRLAGTTSNEQFF
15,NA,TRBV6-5,CASSYSWGDLNEQYF
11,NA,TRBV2,CASIRPNEQYF